The clone carrying this TCR beta chain was observed a single time. The antigen remains undetermined. The sample belongs to a study of cytomegalovirus exposure and HLA in healthy donors. Study results and limitations: Clonal expansion, a later analysis showed, was greater in HLA-associated TCR beta chains than in equally common others. Presence/absence analysis assumed near-uniform sequencing depth across donors. TCR beta chains numbering more than 150 were designated cytomegalovirus-associated.

PCR amplification relied on 60 Vbeta primers (plus 13 Jbeta primers). Profiling relied on immunoSEQ multiplex PCR, and the TCRdb table lists in-frame clones only, not all of them. The sample has some 110,000 clones; about 60% are singletons. Sequenced material: PBMCs. The sequence was collected from a woman under 40 in good health and CMV-seronegative.

In nucleotides, the CDR3 is TGTGCCAGCAAAGTCGAGAGGGAGTCGCAGGGCTACACCTTC. It translates to CASKVERESQGYTF. The chain uses TRBV6-4 and TRBJ1-2; D is ambiguous. Germline V gene lookup returns CDR1 MRHNA and CDR2 SNTAGT. The CDR3 runs to 14 residues. V was trimmed by 7 bases and J by 8 bases, leaving 20 bases between them.